This T cell receptor beta chain was profiled in a study of Graves' ophthalmopathy and Graves' hyperthyroidism. Study-level information: The blood sample was drawn at first diagnosis and before any treatment.

Broader study findings: Clonotypes were expanded in thyroid at above 0.001 frequency, and most also appeared in blood.

Of note for this clonotype: What it recognizes is unknown.

Aged 18 to 65, hyperthyroidism patients had new diagnoses of under 2 months' duration. Certain patients were not enrolled. These were patients with other autoimmune diseases, uncontrolled infections, pregnancy or lactation. The CDR3 loop spans 15 amino acids. Germline V gene lookup returns CDR1 SGHTA and CDR2 FQGNSA. V lost 4 bases and J lost 2; bases outside the gene matches: 5. The TCR beta CDR3 regions underwent amplification from RNA transcripts. Investigators did first-round RT-PCR with HTBI primers, then second-round multiplex PCR. Via MiXCR, TCRdb re-called the multiplex PCR reads, giving one row per CDR3 protein. The sample consists of hundreds of thousands of distinct CDR3 sequences, 22% of them appearing once.

Sequencing input: peripheral blood. The chain employs TRBV7-2 and TRBJ2-5, with 9 bases fitting TRBD2. This clonotype was obtained from a woman between 18 and 30 years old with stable Graves' hyperthyroidism. Some clones in this sample may be carry-over from other donors' samples. The CDR3 bases are TGTGCCAGCAGCTCCCGACTAGCGGCGCAAGAGACCCAGTACTTC. This translates into CASSSRLAAQETQYF.